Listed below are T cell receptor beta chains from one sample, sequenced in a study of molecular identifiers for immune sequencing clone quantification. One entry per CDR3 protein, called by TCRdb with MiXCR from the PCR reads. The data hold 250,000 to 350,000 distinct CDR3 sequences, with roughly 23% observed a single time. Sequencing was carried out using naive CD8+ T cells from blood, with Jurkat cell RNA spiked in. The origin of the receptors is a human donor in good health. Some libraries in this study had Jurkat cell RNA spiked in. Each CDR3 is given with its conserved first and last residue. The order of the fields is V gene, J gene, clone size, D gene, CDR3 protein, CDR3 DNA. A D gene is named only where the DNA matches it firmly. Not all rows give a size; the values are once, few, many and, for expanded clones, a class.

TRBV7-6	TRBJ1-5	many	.	CASSLGPNQPQHF	TGTGCCAGCAGCTTAGGGCCTAATCAGCCCCAGCATTTT
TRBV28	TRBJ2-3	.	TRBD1	CASSLGQGASTGTQYF	TGTGCCAGCAGTTTAGGACAGGGGGCTAGCACAGGTACGCAGTATTTT
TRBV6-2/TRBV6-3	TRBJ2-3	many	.	CASSHPLAGNTDTQYF	TGTGCCAGCAGTCACCCCTTGGCGGGAAACACAGATACGCAGTATTTT
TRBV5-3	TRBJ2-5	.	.	CASSFGGVRETRYF	TGTGCCAGCAGCTTCGGTGGCGTTAGGGAGACCCGGTACTTC
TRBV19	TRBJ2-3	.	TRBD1	CASSLTGPSTDTQYF	TGTGCCAGTAGTCTGACAGGGCCTAGCACAGATACGCAGTATTTT
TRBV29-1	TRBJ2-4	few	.	CGVRTLENIQYF	TGCGGCGTGCGCACCCTAGAGAACATTCAGTACTTC
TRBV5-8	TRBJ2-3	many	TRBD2	CASSSGLATDTQYF	TGTGCCAGCAGTTCCGGACTAGCCACAGATACGCAGTATTTT
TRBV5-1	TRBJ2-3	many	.	CASSLEGASAWPTDTQYF	TGCGCCAGCAGCTTGGAAGGGGCTAGCGCCTGGCCCACAGATACGCAGTATTTT
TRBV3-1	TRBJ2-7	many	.	CASSSDEGPDEQYF	TGTGCCAGCAGCTCGGACGAGGGGCCTGACGAGCAGTACTTC
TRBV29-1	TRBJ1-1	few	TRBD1	CSVEGQYDITEAFF	TGCAGCGTTGAGGGACAGTATGATATCACTGAAGCTTTCTTT
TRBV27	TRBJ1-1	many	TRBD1	CASSHRGIGTEAFF	TGTGCCAGCAGCCACAGGGGTATCGGCACTGAAGCTTTCTTT
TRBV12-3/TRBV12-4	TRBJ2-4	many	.	CASSLPGLNIQYF	TGTGCCAGCAGTTTACCAGGGTTAAACATTCAGTACTTC
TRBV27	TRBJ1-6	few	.	CASSFNYGASSPLHF	TGTGCCAGCAGTTTCAATTATGGGGCGAGTTCACCCCTCCACTTT
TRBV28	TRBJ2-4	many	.	CASSLLIDSKNIQYF	TGTGCCAGCAGTCTACTAATTGACAGCAAAAACATTCAGTACTTC
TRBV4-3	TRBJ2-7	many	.	CASSQNRADEQYF	TGCGCCAGCAGCCAGAACAGGGCCGACGAGCAGTACTTC
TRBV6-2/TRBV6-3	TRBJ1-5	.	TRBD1	CASSPTDREGDQPQHF	TGTGCCAGCAGCCCGACGGACAGGGAGGGGGATCAGCCCCAGCATTTT
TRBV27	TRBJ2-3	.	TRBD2	CASSFWGGGITDTQYF	TGTGCCAGCAGTTTTTGGGGGGGGGGTATCACAGATACGCAGTATTTT
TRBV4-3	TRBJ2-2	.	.	CASSQGGERTGELSF	TGCGCCAGCAGCCAAGGTGGAGAGCGGACCGGGGAGCTGTCTTTT
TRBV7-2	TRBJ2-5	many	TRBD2	CASSSAFKSGRAPQETQYF	TGTGCCAGCAGCTCCGCCTTTAAAAGCGGGAGGGCACCCCAAGAGACCCAGTACTTC
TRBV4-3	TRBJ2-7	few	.	CASSQDRQGWDEQYF	TGCGCCAGCAGCCAAGATAGGCAGGGGTGGGACGAGCAGTACTTC
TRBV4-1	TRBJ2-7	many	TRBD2	CASSQDERGRAYEQYF	TGCGCCAGCAGCCAAGACGAGCGGGGGAGAGCCTACGAGCAGTACTTC
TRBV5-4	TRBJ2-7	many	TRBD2	CASSPSGSFYEQYF	TGTGCCAGCAGCCCGAGCGGGAGTTTTTACGAGCAGTACTTC
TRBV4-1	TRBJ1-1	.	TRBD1	CASSQDKAGGGSLNTEAFF	TGCGCCAGCAGCCAAGATAAGGCAGGGGGCGGAAGTTTGAACACTGAAGCTTTCTTT
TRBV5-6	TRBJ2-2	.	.	CASSPVQGFTGELFF	TGTGCCAGCAGCCCCGTACAGGGTTTCACCGGGGAGCTGTTTTTT
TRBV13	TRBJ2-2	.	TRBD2	CASSLGLAGTGELFF	TGTGCCAGCAGCTTGGGACTAGCGGGCACCGGGGAGCTGTTTTTT
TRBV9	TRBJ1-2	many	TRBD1	CASSPEDRTNYGYTF	TGTGCCAGCAGCCCCGAGGACAGGACTAACTATGGCTACACCTTC
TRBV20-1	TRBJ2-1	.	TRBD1	CSASTTGDGCNEQFF	TGCAGTGCTAGCACGACAGGGGATGGGTGCAATGAGCAGTTCTTC
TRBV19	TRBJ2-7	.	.	CASSIVPHEQHF	TGTGCCAGTAGTATTGTCCCCCACGAGCAGCACTTC
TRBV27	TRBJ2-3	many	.	CASINTGQGRTDTQYF	TGTGCCAGCATCAACACAGGGCAGGGCCGCACAGATACGCAGTATTTT
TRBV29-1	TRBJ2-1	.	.	CSVEGRGEYNEQFF	TGCAGCGTTGAGGGCAGGGGGGAGTACAATGAGCAGTTCTTC
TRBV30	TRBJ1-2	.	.	CAWSSLGVNYGYTF	TGTGCCTGGAGCTCACTCGGTGTTAACTATGGCTACACCTTC
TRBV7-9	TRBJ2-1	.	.	CASSLKSRVNEQFF	TGTGCCAGCAGCCTAAAAAGTCGGGTCAATGAGCAGTTCTTC
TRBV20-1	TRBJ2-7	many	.	CSARGLAYEQYF	TGCAGTGCTAGAGGACTGGCCTACGAGCAGTACTTC
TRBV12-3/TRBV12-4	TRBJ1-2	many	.	CASSFPGSYGYTF	TGTGCCAGCAGTTTTCCCGGCTCCTATGGCTACACCTTC
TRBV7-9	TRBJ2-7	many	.	CASTSRGEQYF	TGTGCCAGCACCTCGCGGGGCGAGCAGTACTTC
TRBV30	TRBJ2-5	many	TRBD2	CAWETSGEETQYF	TGTGCCTGGGAGACTAGCGGGGAAGAGACCCAGTACTTC
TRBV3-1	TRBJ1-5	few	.	CASSQGRPEVPLRQPQHF	TGTGCCAGCAGCCAAGGTCGCCCGGAGGTGCCCCTTCGGCAGCCCCAGCATTTT
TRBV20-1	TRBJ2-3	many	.	CSARDSGKSTDTQYF	TGCAGTGCTAGAGATAGCGGAAAAAGCACAGATACGCAGTATTTT
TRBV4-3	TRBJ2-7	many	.	CASSQDSQGGYEQYF	TGCGCCAGCAGCCAAGATTCCCAGGGTGGGTACGAGCAGTACTTC
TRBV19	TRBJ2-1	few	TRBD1	CASRPGTGYNEQFF	TGTGCCAGTAGGCCCGGGACAGGGTACAATGAGCAGTTCTTC
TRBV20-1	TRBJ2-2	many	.	CSAPGADTGELFF	TGCAGTGCTCCGGGGGCTGACACCGGGGAGCTGTTTTTT
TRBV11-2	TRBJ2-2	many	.	CASSLDVRTLNTGELFF	TGTGCCAGCAGCTTAGATGTACGGACATTGAACACCGGGGAGCTGTTTTTT
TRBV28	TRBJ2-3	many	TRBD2	CASSLLERGTDTQYF	TGTGCCAGCAGTCTCCTAGAGCGGGGGACAGATACGCAGTATTTT